This T cell receptor beta chain was obtained from a study of blood T cell repertoires in COVID-19. This clone was detected only once. The CDR3 totals 15 residues. The germline V and J ends were trimmed by 3 bases and 2 bases, with 15 bases remaining between them. Germline CDR1 and CDR2: DFQATT and SNEGSKA (reference sequence). Authors' methods: Reference gene primers were amplified, and this amplification served to estimate nucleated cell counts. Some clones are missing from TCRdb's copy, which holds only in-frame ones; the method was immunoSEQ multiplex PCR. The D gene and trimming were derived from the DNA, and the V and J assignments and clone size from that table. The sample lists 170,000 or so clones, less than 90% occurring once.

The J gene is TRBJ2-3, the V gene TRBV20-1, with D possibly matching TRBD2 (5 bases). The TCR was taken from a man aged 18 to 35 with active or convalescent COVID-19. The sample was peripheral blood. This CDR3 is CSASGRTGNTDTQYF. DNA for the CDR3: TGCAGTGCTAGTGGAAGGACGGGGAACACAGATACGCAGTATTTT.